The TCR beta chain described here comes from a study of control samples from healthy donors and cancer patients. This table comes from immunoSEQ multiplex PCR, and its TCRdb copy is limited to in-frame clones, with some not included. In the table there are about 130,000 clones, roughly nine tenths of which are singletons. The germline V gene has CDR1 DFQATT and CDR2 SNEGSKA (reference sequence). This CDR3 is 11 amino acids long. With V trimmed by 5 bases and J by 5 bases, 3 bases remained unmatched. V usage is TRBV20-1 and J usage is TRBJ2-7, with 7 bases fitting TRBD1. The clonotype originates from a man younger than 35 in good health. Sequencing was performed on blood. CDR3 residues: CSAPGTDEQYF. CDR3 DNA: TGCAGTGCTCCCGGGACAGACGAGCAGTACTTC.